This TCR beta chain is drawn from a study of Graves' ophthalmopathy and Graves' hyperthyroidism. Study overall: The blood sample was drawn at first diagnosis and before any treatment.

Diagnosis used clinical symptoms, serum thyroxine, TRAb, thyroid ultrasound and orbital computed tomography. The table lists this clonotype with many counts. V lost 5 bases, J lost 2 bases, and 20 bases lay in between. Per germline, CDR1 SGHRS and CDR2 YFSETQ. There are 16 residues in the CDR3. Amplification targeted the TCR beta CDR3 regions, with RNA transcripts as the source material. The authors performed first-round RT-PCR with HTBI primers and then a second-round multiplex PCR. TCRdb redid the calling of the multiplex PCR reads with MiXCR, one entry per CDR3 protein. This sample carries 400,000 to 500,000 distinct CDR3 sequences, roughly 21% of them seen once, and the ten largest clones take roughly 3%.

The rearrangement uses TRBV5-1 and TRBJ2-7, with D perhaps TRBD2 (6 bases). This receptor was identified in a woman younger than 35 with stable Graves' hyperthyroidism. Source material: peripheral blood. CDR3: CASSRLGGTGTYEQYF. As DNA, the CDR3 is TGCGCCAGCAGTAGGTTAGGAGGGACCGGGACCTACGAGCAGTACTTC.